This T cell receptor beta chain came from a study of blood T cell repertoires in COVID-19. As processed by the authors: Reference gene primer amplification yielded estimated nucleated cell counts. The repertoire was sequenced with immunoSEQ multiplex PCR; TCRdb's copy has only in-frame clones and lacks some. V, J and clone size derive from that table, while D and trimming were established from the DNA sequence. The table has around 15,000 clones, 89% seen once. Unmatched junction bases numbered 5, after V lost 0 bases and J lost 9 bases. This CDR3 has 16 amino acids. Germline V gene data show CDR1 as SGHRS and CDR2 as YFSETQ.

The chain carries TRBV5-1 and TRBJ1-6; 11 positions agree with TRBD1. This TCR derives from an older man with acute or convalescent COVID-19. Sequencing was carried out using peripheral blood. The CDR3 protein is CASSLERTGGSSPLHF. Written as DNA, the CDR3 is TGCGCCAGCAGCTTGGAGAGGACAGGGGGCTCTTCACCCCTCCACTTT.